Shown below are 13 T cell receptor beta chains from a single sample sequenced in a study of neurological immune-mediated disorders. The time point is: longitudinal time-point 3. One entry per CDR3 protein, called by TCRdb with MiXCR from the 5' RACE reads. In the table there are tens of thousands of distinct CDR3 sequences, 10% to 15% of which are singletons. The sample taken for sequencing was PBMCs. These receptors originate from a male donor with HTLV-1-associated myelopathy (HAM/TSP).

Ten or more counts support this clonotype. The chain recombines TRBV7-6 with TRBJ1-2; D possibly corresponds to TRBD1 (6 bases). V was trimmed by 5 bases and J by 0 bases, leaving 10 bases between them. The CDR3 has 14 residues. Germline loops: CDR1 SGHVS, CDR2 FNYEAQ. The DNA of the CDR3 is TGTGCCAGCAGCAAAGGGGGGACTAACTATGGCTACACCTTC. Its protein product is CASSKGGTNYGYTF.

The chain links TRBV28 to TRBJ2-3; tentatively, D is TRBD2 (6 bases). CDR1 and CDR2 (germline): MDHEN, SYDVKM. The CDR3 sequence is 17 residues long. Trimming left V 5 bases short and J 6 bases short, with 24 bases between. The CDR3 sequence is CASSPPTRVLAADTQYF. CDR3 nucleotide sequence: TGTGCCAGCAGTCCCCCGACTAGGGTTTTGGCTGCGGATACGCAGTATTTT. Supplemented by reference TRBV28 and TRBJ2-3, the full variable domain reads DVKVTQSSRYLVKRTGEKVFLECVQDMDHENMFWYRQDPGLGLRLIYFSYDVKMKEKGDIPEGYSVSREKKERFSLILESASTNQTSMYLCASSPPTRVLAADTQYFGPGTRLTVL.

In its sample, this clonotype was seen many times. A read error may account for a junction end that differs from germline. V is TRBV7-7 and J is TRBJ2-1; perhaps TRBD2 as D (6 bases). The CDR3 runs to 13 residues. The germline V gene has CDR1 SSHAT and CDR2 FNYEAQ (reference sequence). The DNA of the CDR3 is TGTGCTAGCAGCCCTCGGAGGGTTGGTGAGCAGTTCTTC. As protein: CASSPRRVGEQFF.

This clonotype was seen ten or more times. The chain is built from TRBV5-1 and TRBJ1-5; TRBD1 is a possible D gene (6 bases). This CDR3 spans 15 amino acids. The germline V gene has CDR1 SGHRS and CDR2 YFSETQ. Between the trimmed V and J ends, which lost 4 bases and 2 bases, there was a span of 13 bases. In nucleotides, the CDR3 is TGCGCCAGCAGCGAACAGGGCTCCGGCAATCAGCCCCAGCATTTT. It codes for CASSEQGSGNQPQHF.

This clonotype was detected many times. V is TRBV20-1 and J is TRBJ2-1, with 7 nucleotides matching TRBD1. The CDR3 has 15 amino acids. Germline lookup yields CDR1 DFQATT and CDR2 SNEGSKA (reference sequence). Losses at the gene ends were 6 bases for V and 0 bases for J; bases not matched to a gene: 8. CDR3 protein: CSALDRESSYNEQFF. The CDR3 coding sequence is TGCAGTGCACTAGACAGGGAGAGCTCCTACAATGAGCAGTTCTTC.

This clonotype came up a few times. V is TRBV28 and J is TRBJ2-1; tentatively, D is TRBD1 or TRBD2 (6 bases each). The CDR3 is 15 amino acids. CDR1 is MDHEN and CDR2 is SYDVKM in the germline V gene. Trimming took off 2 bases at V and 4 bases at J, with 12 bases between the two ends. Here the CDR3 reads CASSLDGGRYNEQFF. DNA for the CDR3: TGTGCCAGCAGTTTAGACGGGGGCCGGTACAATGAGCAGTTCTTC.

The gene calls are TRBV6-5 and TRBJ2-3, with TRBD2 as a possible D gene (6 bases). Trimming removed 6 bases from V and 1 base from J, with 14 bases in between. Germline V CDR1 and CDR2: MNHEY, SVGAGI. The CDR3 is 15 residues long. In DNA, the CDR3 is TGTGCCAGCAGAGAGGCGGGGTTGGGCACAGATACGCAGTATTTT. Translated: CASREAGLGTDTQYF.

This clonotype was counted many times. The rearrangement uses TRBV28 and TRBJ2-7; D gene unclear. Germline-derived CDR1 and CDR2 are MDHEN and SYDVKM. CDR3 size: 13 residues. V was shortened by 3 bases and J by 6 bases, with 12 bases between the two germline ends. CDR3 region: CASSFGQVGEQYF. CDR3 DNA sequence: TGTGCCAGCAGTTTTGGGCAGGTCGGCGAGCAGTACTTC.

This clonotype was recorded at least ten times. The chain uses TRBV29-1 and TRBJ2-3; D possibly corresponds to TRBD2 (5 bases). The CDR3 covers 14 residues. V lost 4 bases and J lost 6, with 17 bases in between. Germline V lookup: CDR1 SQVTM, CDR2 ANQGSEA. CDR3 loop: CSVAGDRGYDTQYF. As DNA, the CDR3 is TGCAGCGTTGCCGGGGATCGGGGATACGATACGCAGTATTTT.

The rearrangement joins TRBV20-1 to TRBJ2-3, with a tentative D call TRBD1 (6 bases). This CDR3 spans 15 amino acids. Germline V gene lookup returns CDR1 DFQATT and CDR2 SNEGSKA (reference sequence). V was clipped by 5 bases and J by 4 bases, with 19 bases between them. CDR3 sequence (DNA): TGCAGTGCTTCGCTTGGGGGCGCTAGGGCAGATACGCAGTATTTT. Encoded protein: CSASLGGARADTQYF.

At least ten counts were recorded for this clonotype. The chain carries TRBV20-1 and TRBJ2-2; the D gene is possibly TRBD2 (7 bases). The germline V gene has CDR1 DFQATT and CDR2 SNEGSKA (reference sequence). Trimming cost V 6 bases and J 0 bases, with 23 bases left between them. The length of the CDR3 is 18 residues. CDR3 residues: CSAHRLGASGPNTGELFF. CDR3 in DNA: TGCAGTGCGCATAGGTTGGGGGCTAGCGGTCCGAACACCGGGGAGCTGTTTTTT.

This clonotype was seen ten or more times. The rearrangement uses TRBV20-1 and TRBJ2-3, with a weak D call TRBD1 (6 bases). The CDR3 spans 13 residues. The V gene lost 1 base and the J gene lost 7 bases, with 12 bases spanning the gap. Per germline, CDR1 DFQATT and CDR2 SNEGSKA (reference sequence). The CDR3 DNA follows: TGCAGTGCTAGAGGGGGGCCCGTTAATACGCAGTATTTT. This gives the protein CSARGGPVNTQYF.

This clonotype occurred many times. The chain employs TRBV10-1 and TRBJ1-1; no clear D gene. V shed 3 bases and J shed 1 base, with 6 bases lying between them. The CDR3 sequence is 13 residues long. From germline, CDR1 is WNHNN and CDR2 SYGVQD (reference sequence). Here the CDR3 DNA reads TGCGCCAGCAGTGAAGTTGGGAACACTGAAGCTTTCTTT. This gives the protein CASSEVGNTEAFF.